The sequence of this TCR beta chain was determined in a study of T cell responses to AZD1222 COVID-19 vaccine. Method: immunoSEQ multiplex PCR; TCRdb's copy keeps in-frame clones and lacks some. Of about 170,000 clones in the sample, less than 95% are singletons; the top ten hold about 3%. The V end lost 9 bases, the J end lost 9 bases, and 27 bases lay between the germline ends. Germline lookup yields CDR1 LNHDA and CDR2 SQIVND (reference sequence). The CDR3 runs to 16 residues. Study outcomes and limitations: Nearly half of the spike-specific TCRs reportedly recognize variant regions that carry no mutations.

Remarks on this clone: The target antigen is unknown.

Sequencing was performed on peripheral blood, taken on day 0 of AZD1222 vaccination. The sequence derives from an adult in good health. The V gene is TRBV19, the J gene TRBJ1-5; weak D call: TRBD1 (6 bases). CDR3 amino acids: CASKLGGGGLVGPQHF. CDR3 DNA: TGTGCCAGCAAACTCGGGGGCGGGGGATTAGTCGGGCCCCAGCATTTT.